This T cell receptor beta chain was sequenced during a study of identical twins. Study-level findings and limits: In cord blood, abundant beta clonotypes had fewer insertions; memory showed no trend.

With 1 base clipped from V and 0 bases from J, the junction kept 3 bases outside the gene matches. Germline V lookup: CDR1 SGHRS, CDR2 YFSETQ. The CDR3 length is 16 residues. One entry per CDR3 protein results from TCRdb running MiXCR on the 5' RACE reads. Among about 570,000 distinct CDR3 sequences listed, 9.6% were seen once. Remarks on this clonotype: Its antigen is undetermined.

Healthy Caucasians alone served as donors. The same data also went into a second study, on yellow fever vaccine responses in identical twins.

The V call is TRBV5-1, the J call TRBJ2-3; TRBD2 matches 9 bases. Sequenced: PBMCs. The receptor's source is a young woman in good health. In DNA form, the CDR3 reads TGCGCCAGCAGCTTGATGACTAGCGGTAGCACAGATACGCAGTATTTT. Its translation: CASSLMTSGSTDTQYF.